This TCR beta chain was found in a study of T cell responses to AZD1222 COVID-19 vaccine. Study-wide results and caveats: Only after the peak T cell response were repertoires sampled. Two AZD1222 doses significantly raised spike-specific TCR breadth and depth over controls.

The CDR3 consists of 12 residues. From germline, CDR1 is SNHLY and CDR2 FYNNEI. As to this clone: Its specificity is unknown. An end of the junction does not agree with germline; a read error may underlie this.

Assay used: immunoSEQ multiplex PCR; TCRdb lists only in-frame clones, some missing. The sample carries over 150,000 clones, approximately 95% recorded once. The sequence came from an adult who received the MenACWY meningococcal vaccine as a control. V and J are TRBV2 and TRBJ2-3; 7 nucleotides line up with TRBD2. The sample in question was peripheral blood, obtained 28 days after the second dose of the MenACWY control vaccine. The CDR3 here is CASTGEGTAMDF. The CDR3 DNA follows: TGTGCCAGCACTGGGGAGGGGACTGCCATGGATTTT.